The present entry profiles one T cell receptor beta chain with its context. It has no known antigen specificity. No much larger clonotype is one base removed from it; base qualities were not supplied. The immunoSEQ Assay, a bias-controlled multiplex PCR, was used to amplify TCRbeta CDR3 regions from genomic DNA. On the authors' methods: The number of nucleated cells in each sample was estimated from the amplification of reference gene primers within the assay. To quantify the absolute abundance of each unique TCRbeta CDR3 rearrangement, sequence reads were collapsed and filtered. For each sample, productive Simpson clonality was calculated as the square root of Simpson's diversity index over productive rearrangements. This immuneACCESS table, as held by TCRdb, lists in-frame sequences with V and J called but not all clones. Of the missing ones, under half trace to an unresolved V gene in checked studies; the others have no known cause. V and J calls and clone size are copied from that table; D and trimming were computed from the DNA. In this sample the table shows roughly 150,000 clones, over 70% of which occur a single time. About 19% of the sample is taken by the ten largest.

The data derive from a study of blood T cell repertoires in COVID-19 (dated by TCRdb to about 2020). Broadly, across the study: Collaborator samples came from the United States, Italy and Spain and covered acute and convalescent phases of COVID-19. The material from the prospective study consisted of cDNA or gDNA derived from T cells, B-cell-depleted T cells, or PBMCs. Deeply sampled blood TCRbeta repertoires from subjects exposed to, actively infected with, or recovered from COVID-19 were included in the dataset. The repertoires were released in a freely available public database meant as a resource for research on the immune response to SARS-CoV-2. Samples came from the ongoing ImmuneRACE study (first 160 participants) plus 1,254 subjects from 6 global collaborators. Sample metadata almost always included a de-identified subject ID, COVID-19 status, age in years and sex. Where available, HLA class I and class II types were obtained from metadata supplied by the sample provider rather than from assay-based typing. What the work shows at the level of the full study, not this receptor alone: How much clinical and demographic metadata was included differed by source and by participant, and the metadata was provided uncurated.

The CDR3 contains 14 residues, cysteine and phenylalanine counted. The CDR3 DNA has 42 bases and is translated from base 1. Per the germline V gene, SGHVS is the CDR1 and FNYEAQ is the CDR2. The junction shows trimming of 2 bases on V and 5 bases on J, and the gene matches do not reach 2 bases of it. Samples from volunteer blood donors who had recovered from COVID-19 were contributed by a second Seattle source. The collaborating institutions used their own protocols to collect whole blood in K2EDTA tubes. Collaborator samples were shipped for TCRbeta analysis as frozen whole blood, isolated PBMCs, or DNA extracted from either sample type.

The chain links TRBV7-6 with TRBJ2-5; a stretch of 10 junction bases matches TRBD2. The receptor comes from a woman aged 70-85 years who had recovered from COVID-19. Sequenced input: peripheral blood. In nucleotide form, the sequence is TGTGCCAGCAGCTTACCAGCGGGAGGGGAGACCCAGTACTTC. It translates to CASSLPAGGETQYF.